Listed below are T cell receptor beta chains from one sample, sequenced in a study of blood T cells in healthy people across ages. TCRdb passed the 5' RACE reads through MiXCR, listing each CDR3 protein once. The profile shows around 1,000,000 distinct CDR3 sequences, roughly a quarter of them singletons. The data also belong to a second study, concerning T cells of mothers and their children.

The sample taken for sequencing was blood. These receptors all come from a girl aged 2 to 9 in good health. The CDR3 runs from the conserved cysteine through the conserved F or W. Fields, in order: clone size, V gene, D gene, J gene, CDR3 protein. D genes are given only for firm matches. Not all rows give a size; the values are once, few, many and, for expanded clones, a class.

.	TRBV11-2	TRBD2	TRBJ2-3	CASSLEGGGGSPRLAATDTQYF
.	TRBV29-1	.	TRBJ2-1	CSVGGTNSAF
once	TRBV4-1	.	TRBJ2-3	CASSQVWVRTDTQYF
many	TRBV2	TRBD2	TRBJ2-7	CASRSGESYEQYF
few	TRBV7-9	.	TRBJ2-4	CASSSHFLQYF
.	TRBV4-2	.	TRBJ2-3	CASSQEFIGNSGYTDTQYF
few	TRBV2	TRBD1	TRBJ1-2	CASVGQGLRGYTF
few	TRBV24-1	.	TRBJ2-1	CATSERDRFRPYNEQFF
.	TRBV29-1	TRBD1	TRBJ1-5	CSVAQGSGQPQHF
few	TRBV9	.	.	CASGESGLLYNEQFF
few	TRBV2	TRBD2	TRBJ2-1	CASSASGRAYNEQFF
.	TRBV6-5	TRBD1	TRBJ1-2	CASSYFRDRECTF
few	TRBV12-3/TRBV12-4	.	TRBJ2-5	CASSFRVQETQYF
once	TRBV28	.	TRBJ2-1	CASSPLFGTPMNEQFF
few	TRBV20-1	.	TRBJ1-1	CSARPPGSTEAFF
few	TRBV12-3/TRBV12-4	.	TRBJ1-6	CASSLAGRNNSPLHF
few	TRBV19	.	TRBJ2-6	CASRTAGANVLTF
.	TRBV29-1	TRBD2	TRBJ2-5	CSVKNGGVRETQYF
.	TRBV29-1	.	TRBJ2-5	CSVVDGSEETQYF
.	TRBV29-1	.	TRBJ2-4	CSVQDLAKNIQYF
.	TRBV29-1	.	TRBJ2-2	CSVFIGGYTGELFF
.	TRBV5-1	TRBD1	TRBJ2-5	CATQERGRGETQYF
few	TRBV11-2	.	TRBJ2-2	CASSSPGGHINTGELFF
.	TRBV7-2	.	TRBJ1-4	CASSSSLSDIEKLFF
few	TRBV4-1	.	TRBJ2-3	CASSQEGRRVDTQYF
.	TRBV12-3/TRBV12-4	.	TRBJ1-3	CASSSWVSGNTIYF
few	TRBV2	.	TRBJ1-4	CASGTGREKLFF
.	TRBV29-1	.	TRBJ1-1	CSGRGSDGPTEAFF
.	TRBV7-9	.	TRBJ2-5	CASSQRLEETQYF
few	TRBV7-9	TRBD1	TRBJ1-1	CASSVPGQGLPEAFF
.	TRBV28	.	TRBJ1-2	CASSSPGLAGENYGYTF
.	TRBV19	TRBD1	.	CASSKGQGPGEQFF
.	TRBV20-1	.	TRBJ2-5	CSAGGVGQETQYF
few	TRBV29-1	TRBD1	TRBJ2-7	CSVEDQGVAGTEQYF
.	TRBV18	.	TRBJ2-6	CASSPVSGGANVLTF
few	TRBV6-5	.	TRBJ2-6	CASSYTTSGANVLTF
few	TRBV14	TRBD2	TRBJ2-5	CASSQAHGGAQETQYF
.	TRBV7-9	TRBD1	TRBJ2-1	CASVPTGANEQFF
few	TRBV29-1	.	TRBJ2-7	CSVESTVDGDSYEQYF
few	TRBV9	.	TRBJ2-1	CASSPFTGVSYNEQFF
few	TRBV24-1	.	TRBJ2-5	CATSDLLSGFGETQYF
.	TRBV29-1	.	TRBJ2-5	CSVPGLANWETQYF
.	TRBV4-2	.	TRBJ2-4	CASSQEWVDLRQNTNIQYF
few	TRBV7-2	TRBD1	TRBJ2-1	CASSLRTGIGNEQFF
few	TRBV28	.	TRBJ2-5	CASSLLPGWETQYF
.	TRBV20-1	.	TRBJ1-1	CSAEGTGNTEAFF
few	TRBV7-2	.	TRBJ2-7	CASSPQTGRYEQYF
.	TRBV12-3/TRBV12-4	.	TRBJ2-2	CASSFRTPGELFF
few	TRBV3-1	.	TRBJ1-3	CASSQGIWGGSGNTIYF
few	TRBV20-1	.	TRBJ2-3	CSSRGLGTDTQYF
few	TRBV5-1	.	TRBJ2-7	CASSTSREQYF
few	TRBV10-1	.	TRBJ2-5	CASSEASSIVQYF
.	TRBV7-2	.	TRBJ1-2	CASSYSGVERGYTF
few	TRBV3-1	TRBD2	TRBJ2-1	CASSHDSGVSQQFF
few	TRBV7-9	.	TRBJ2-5	CASSSPSETQYF
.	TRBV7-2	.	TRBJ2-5	CASSLAVGQETQYF